The T cell receptor (beta chain) described here comes from a study of cytomegalovirus exposure and HLA in healthy donors. With 2 bases removed from V and 2 bases from J, the gap between germline ends came to 18 bases. Per germline, CDR1 SGHRS and CDR2 YFSETQ. CDR3 length: 17 amino acids. Primers: 60 Vbeta forward and 13 Jbeta reverse. This table comes from immunoSEQ multiplex PCR, and its TCRdb copy is limited to in-frame clones, with some not included. In the table there are about 170,000 clones, 65% to 75% of which are singletons. This chain connects TRBV5-1 to TRBJ2-3; D may be TRBD2 (6 bases). This sequence originates from a girl under 18 in good health and CMV-seronegative. The sequenced sample was PBMCs. CDR3 amino acids: CASSFSRLVGSTDTQYF. For the CDR3, the DNA is TGCGCCAGCAGCTTCAGCAGACTAGTTGGGTCCACAGATACGCAGTATTTT.